Listed below are T cell receptor beta chains from one sample, sequenced in a study of blood T cell repertoires in COVID-19. Method: immunoSEQ multiplex PCR; TCRdb's copy keeps in-frame clones and lacks some. The sample includes a few hundred thousand clones, around 91% seen only once; the top ten take under 2.5%. The sample taken for sequencing was peripheral blood. These receptors were taken from a woman aged 60 to 75 with COVID-19, enrolled during active disease. Both conserved end residues are part of each CDR3. Each record gives: clone size, D gene, J gene, V gene, CDR3 protein, CDR3 DNA. The D gene is left open where the match is weak. A clone size is listed for some rows: how often the clone was seen (once, few, many), or a class if it is expanded.

NA	NA	TRBJ1-2	TRBV28	CASSPTPGSYGYTF	TGTGCCAGCAGTCCCACTCCAGGGTCCTATGGCTACACCTTC
NA	NA	TRBJ2-3	TRBV10-3	CAILLGTDTQYF	TGTGCCATCCTACTTGGCACAGATACGCAGTATTTT
NA	NA	TRBJ2-3	TRBV18	CASSRQGGTDTQYF	TGTGCCAGCTCACGGCAGGGCGGCACAGATACGCAGTATTTT
NA	NA	TRBJ1-5	TRBV5-1	CASSSGGEAEPQHF	TGCGCCAGCAGCTCCGGGGGGGAAGCGGAGCCCCAGCATTTT
NA	NA	TRBJ1-3	TRBV6-4	CASSVEPGNTIYF	TGTGCCAGCAGTGTTGAGCCAGGAAACACCATATATTTT
NA	NA	TRBJ1-1	TRBV18	CASSPRREKAEAFF	TGTGCCAGCTCACCACGCAGGGAAAAGGCTGAAGCTTTCTTT
few	TRBD2	TRBJ2-1	TRBV27	CASSLRLAGYNEQFF	TGTGCCAGCAGTTTAAGGTTAGCGGGGTACAATGAGCAGTTCTTC
NA	NA	TRBJ1-5	TRBV2	CASGGRSGNQPQHF	TGTGCCAGCGGAGGGCGGAGCGGCAATCAGCCCCAGCATTTT
NA	NA	TRBJ2-7	TRBV2	CASLFGRSSYEQYF	TGTGCCAGCTTGTTCGGCCGGAGCTCCTACGAGCAGTACTTC
NA	NA	TRBJ2-6	TRBV6-5	CASSYAGRGANVLTF	TGTGCCAGCAGTTACGCGGGGAGGGGGGCCAACGTCCTGACTTTC
NA	TRBD2	TRBJ2-7	TRBV18	CASSPASGGYEQYF	TGTGCCAGCTCACCGGCTAGCGGGGGCTACGAGCAGTACTTC
NA	NA	TRBJ1-6	TRBV7-9	CASSPPGYNSPLHF	TGTGCCAGCAGCCCGCCGGGTTATAATTCACCCCTCCACTTT
NA	NA	TRBJ2-7	TRBV5-1	CASSFDQFDEQYF	TGCGCCAGCAGCTTTGATCAGTTCGACGAGCAGTACTTC
once	NA	TRBJ1-5	TRBV7-2	CASSLGRGGNQPQHF	TGTGCCAGCAGCTTAGGCAGGGGCGGCAATCAGCCCCAGCATTTT
NA	NA	TRBJ1-6	TRBV5-3	CARSSPWVGAGYNSPLHF	TGTGCCAGAAGCTCCCCTTGGGTGGGGGCAGGCTATAATTCACCCCTCCACTTT
few	NA	TRBJ1-3	TRBV5-1	CASSLGGHSGNTIYF	TGCGCCAGCAGCTTGGGAGGGCACTCTGGAAACACCATATATTTT
NA	NA	TRBJ1-3	TRBV9	CASSVAQDSGNTIYF	TGTGCCAGCAGCGTAGCCCAGGACTCTGGAAACACCATATATTTT
NA	NA	TRBJ2-3	TRBV7-9	CASSLGLAGLDTQYF	TGTGCCAGCAGCTTAGGGTTAGCAGGACTAGATACGCAGTATTTT
NA	TRBD2	TRBJ2-7	TRBV3-1/TRBV3-2	CAGSQPGTSVFSEQYF	TGTGCCGGCAGCCAACCCGGGACTAGTGTTTTTAGCGAGCAGTACTTC
NA	NA	TRBJ1-4	TRBV10-3	CAISESLEGYEKLFF	TGTGCCATCAGTGAGTCGTTGGAGGGCTACGAAAAACTGTTTTTT
NA	NA	TRBJ2-3	TRBV4-1	CASSHQGTDTQYF	TGCGCCAGCAGCCACCAGGGCACAGATACGCAGTATTTT
NA	NA	TRBJ1-4	TRBV7-9	CASSRIPTATNEKLFF	TGTGCCAGCAGCCGAATACCGACAGCAACTAATGAAAAACTGTTTTTT
NA	NA	TRBJ1-5	TRBV7-9	CASAMAGGGAYQPQHF	TGTGCCAGCGCTATGGCGGGCGGCGGGGCCTATCAGCCCCAGCATTTT
NA	NA	TRBJ2-2	TRBV28	CASKGQQNTGELFF	TGTGCCAGCAAGGGACAACAAAACACCGGGGAGCTGTTTTTT
once	NA	TRBJ2-7	TRBV2	CASIAGASYEQYF	TGTGCCAGCATTGCGGGGGCCTCCTACGAGCAGTACTTC
once	NA	TRBJ2-2	TRBV7-2	CASSLTVSNTGELFF	TGTGCCAGCAGCTTGACAGTGTCGAACACCGGGGAGCTGTTTTTT
NA	NA	TRBJ1-1	TRBV6-2/TRBV6-3	CASSYSSHTEAFF	TGTGCCAGCAGTTACTCTAGCCACACTGAAGCTTTCTTT
NA	TRBD1	TRBJ1-1	TRBV6-5	CAVYRGQGFGAFF	TGTGCCGTCTACCGCGGACAGGGGTTCGGAGCTTTCTTT
NA	NA	TRBJ1-4	TRBV19	CATGGGPNNEKLFF	TGTGCCACGGGCGGCGGGCCCAATAATGAAAAACTGTTTTTT